This T cell receptor (beta chain) was identified in a study of control samples from healthy donors and cancer patients. Libraries were prepared by immunoSEQ multiplex PCR; TCRdb keeps only in-frame clonotypes and omits some of them. This sample has about 80,000 clones, with 84% found just once. The ends lost 3 bases at V and 6 bases at J; junction bases unmatched: 3. The CDR3 loop spans 14 amino acids. Looked up from germline, CDR1 is LGHDT and CDR2 is YNNKEL (reference sequence). Sequenced material: PBMCs. The chain has TRBV3-1 (or the pseudogene TRBV3-2) and TRBJ1-4, with 8 bases lining up with TRBD1. This TCR was recovered from a man aged 55 to 70 with head and neck cancer. The CDR3 sequence is CASSHNRGDEKLFF. As DNA, the CDR3 is TGTGCCAGCAGCCATAACAGGGGGGATGAAAAACTGTTTTTT.